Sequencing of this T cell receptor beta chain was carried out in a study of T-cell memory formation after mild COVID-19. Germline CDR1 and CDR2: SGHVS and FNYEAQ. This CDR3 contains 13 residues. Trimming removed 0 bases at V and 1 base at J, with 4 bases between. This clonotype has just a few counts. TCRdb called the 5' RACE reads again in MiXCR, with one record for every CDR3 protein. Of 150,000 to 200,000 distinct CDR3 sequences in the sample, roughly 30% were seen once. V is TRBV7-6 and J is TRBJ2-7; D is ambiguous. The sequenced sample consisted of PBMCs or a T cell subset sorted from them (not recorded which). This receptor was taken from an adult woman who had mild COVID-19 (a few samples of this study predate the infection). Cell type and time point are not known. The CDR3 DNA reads TGTGCCAGCAGCTTAGCCACATCCTACGAGCAGTACTTC. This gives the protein CASSLATSYEQYF.